The 3 T cell receptor beta chains presented below share a single source sample, sequenced in a study of immune evolution from preneoplasia to lung adenocarcinoma. Sequenced by immunoSEQ multiplex PCR; TCRdb stores in-frame clones only, minus some. In the table there are about 3,900 clones, 70% to 90% of which are singletons. Sequencing used FFPE minimally invasive lung adenocarcinoma tissue. Every receptor here comes from an older donor with lung adenocarcinoma.

The rearrangement links TRBV5-1 to TRBJ1-1; D is unclear. Trimming stripped 2 bases from V and 2 bases from J, with 10 bases between. CDR1 and CDR2 (germline): SGHRS, YFSETQ. This CDR3 is built from 14 residues. CDR3 region: CASSFGKGNTEAFF. The DNA of the CDR3 is TGCGCCAGCAGCTTTGGTAAGGGCAACACTGAAGCTTTCTTT.

This clone occurred a few times. The gene calls are TRBV4-1 and TRBJ2-2; D possibly matches TRBD1 or TRBD2 (6 bases each). Germline CDR1 and CDR2: MGHRA and YSYEKL. Trimming shortened V by 5 bases and J by 4 bases, and 14 bases separated the two germline ends. The CDR3 spans 15 residues. The CDR3 region is CASSRRDKLTGELFF. In DNA, the CDR3 is TGCGCCAGCAGCAGGCGGGACAAACTCACCGGGGAGCTGTTTTTT.

The chain combines TRBV6-5 with TRBJ1-1; the D gene is possibly TRBD1 (6 bases). V was clipped by 0 bases and J by 4 bases, with 15 bases between them. The CDR3 is 16 residues long. CDR1 MNHEY and CDR2 SVGAGI come from the germline V gene. Written as DNA, the CDR3 is TGTGCCAGCAGTTACTCCGGAACAGGGTCGGTCACTGAAGCTTTCTTT. It codes for CASSYSGTGSVTEAFF.